This T cell receptor beta chain is drawn from a study of metastatic and nonmetastatic thyroid tumors. As for the study in general: For malignant and benign thyroid patients, tumor or nodule tissue and blood were the sources whose repertoires were compared.

Germline CDR1 is LNHDA and CDR2 is SQIVND (reference sequence). Trimming shortened V by 3 bases and J by 0 bases, and 12 bases separated the two germline ends. The CDR3 covers 15 residues. At least ten counts were recorded for this clone. Its specificity is not known. Whole-study findings and limits: It was reportedly found that TCR beta diversity was significantly higher in malignant thyroid tumors than in benign nodules, a difference seen in both blood and tumor samples.

None of the patients had undergone any treatment ahead of thyroid surgery. In the study's own analysis: Clinicopathological groups of papillary thyroid cancer showed CDR3 differences that were used to build a distant-metastasis classifier. With MiXCR, TCRdb reprocessed the PCR reads. TCRdb, not the authors, supplied the V and J calls. This sample has 50,000 to 70,000 clones, with about 4% found just once. The V and J genes are TRBV19 and TRBJ2-7; no clear D gene. The sequence was collected from a female donor with papillary thyroid cancer or a benign thyroid nodule (not recorded which). Some clones in this sample may be carry-over from other donors' samples. The sequenced material came from blood. CDR3 sequence reads: CASSIGQYGSYEQYF. CDR3 DNA: TGTGCCAGTAGTATTGGGCAGTATGGCTCCTACGAGCAGTACTTC.